These 8 T cell receptor beta chains originate from one sample sequenced in a study of early T cells in non-severe SARS-CoV-2 infection. TCRdb re-called the 5' RACE reads with MiXCR, one entry per CDR3 protein. The data contain around 70,000 distinct CDR3 sequences, 9.5% to 15% of them seen just once; the ten biggest clones take up approximately 4%. Specimen: whole blood. The receptors derive from an adult who was a healthcare worker with PCR-confirmed SARS-CoV-2 infection or an uninfected control (not recorded which).

This clonotype came up a few times. The chain joins TRBV5-1 to TRBJ2-7; 14 nucleotides match TRBD2. Germline CDR1 and CDR2: SGHRS and YFSETQ. J lost 4 bases, V lost 7 bases, and 7 bases had no gene match. The CDR3 totals 15 residues. CDR3 coding DNA: TGCGCCAGCTCCGGGACTAGCGGGAGTAGGTACGAGCAGTACTTC. It specifies CASSGTSGSRYEQYF.

The sample holds a few counts of this clonotype. The chain carries TRBV12-3 or TRBV12-4 and TRBJ2-1; D ambiguous. The CDR3 totals 11 residues. V was clipped by 3 bases and J by 6 bases, with 3 bases between them. The chain's CDR3 is CASSFGNEQFF. DNA for the CDR3: TGTGCCAGCAGTTTTGGCAATGAGCAGTTCTTC.

The J gene is TRBJ1-4, the V gene TRBV5-1; D is perhaps TRBD1 (5 bases). V was trimmed by 0 bases and J by 7 bases, leaving 16 bases between them. This CDR3 has 16 amino acids. Germline-derived CDR1 and CDR2 are SGHRS and YFSETQ. The CDR3 spells CASSLDSGTIGEKLFF. DNA of the CDR3: TGCGCCAGCAGCTTGGACTCAGGGACTATTGGTGAAAAACTGTTTTTT.

This chain links TRBV24-1 with TRBJ2-7; D is unclear. The CDR3 is 13 residues long. The ends were cut back, 2 bases at V and 6 bases at J, with 10 bases in the middle. In germline, CDR1 is KGHDR, CDR2 SFDVKD. CDR3 bases: TGTGCCACCAGTGATTGGAGTTCCGGCGAGCAGTACTTC. This encodes CATSDWSSGEQYF.

This clonotype was picked up a small number of times. The rearrangement links TRBV7-2 to TRBJ2-7; D ambiguous. Germline V gene data show CDR1 as SGHTA and CDR2 as FQGNSA. The germline V and J ends were trimmed by 5 bases and 3 bases, with 11 bases remaining between them. The CDR3 covers 13 residues. CDR3 loop: CASSITENYEQYF. As DNA, the CDR3 is TGTGCCAGCAGCATCACAGAGAACTACGAGCAGTACTTC.

This clonotype was recorded at least ten times. V is TRBV6-1 and J is TRBJ2-2; perhaps D is TRBD1 or TRBD2 (5 bases each). Trimming took 0 bases from V and 0 from J, leaving 5 bases between them. Germline lookup yields CDR1 MNHNS and CDR2 SASEGT. The CDR3 totals 15 residues. The CDR3 bases are TGTGCCAGCAGTGAAGCGGGACCGAACACCGGGGAGCTGTTTTTT. Translating it yields CASSEAGPNTGELFF.

The chain couples TRBV9 to TRBJ2-3; the D call may be TRBD1 or TRBD2 (5 bases each). V lost 5 bases to trimming and J lost 2 bases, with 18 bases between them. Germline-derived CDR1 and CDR2 are SGDLS and YYNGEE. The CDR3 spans 16 residues. CDR3 in DNA: TGTGCCAGCAGTTTTGAGGGGCTCGGTCACACAGATACGCAGTATTTT. Translation gives CASSFEGLGHTDTQYF.

This chain links TRBV11-2 with TRBJ2-3; D is ambiguous. In germline, CDR1 is SGHAT, CDR2 FQNNGV. The V and J ends lost 5 bases and 6 bases respectively, with 12 bases between them. The CDR3 length is 13 residues. The CDR3 here is CASSPGRSDTQYF. In nucleotides, the CDR3 is TGTGCCAGCAGCCCCGGCAGGTCCGATACGCAGTATTTT.